Shown below are 15 T cell receptor beta chains from a single sample sequenced in a study of cytomegalovirus exposure and HLA in healthy donors. PCR used 60 Vbeta primers and 13 Jbeta primers. The data were produced by immunoSEQ multiplex PCR, yet TCRdb's version contains in-frame clones alone and is incomplete. The table includes 100,000 or so clones, 13% to 15% detected once. The sample was PBMCs. These TCRs come from a female donor in good health and CMV-seronegative.

The CDR3 region is CASRLAGEPEQFF. The CDR3 DNA sequence: TGTGCCAGCCGACTAGCGGGAGAGCCTGAGCAGTTCTTC. The V gene is TRBV19, the J gene TRBJ2-1, with 12 bases aligning to TRBD2. The trim removed 9 bases at V and 9 bases at J, leaving 6 bases unmatched. Germline V CDR1 and CDR2: LNHDA, SQIVND (reference sequence). CDR3 length equals 13 residues.

This chain uses TRBV9 with TRBJ2-1; D is unresolved. In germline, CDR1 is SGDLS, CDR2 YYNGEE. The CDR3 runs to 14 residues. Deletions cut 4 bases from V and 0 bases from J, with 8 bases between. The CDR3 reads CASSSFSSYNEQFF. Here the CDR3 DNA reads TGTGCCAGCAGCTCCTTTAGCTCCTACAATGAGCAGTTCTTC.

CDR3 sequence reads: CASSPGEGSYEQYF. CDR3 nucleotide sequence: TGTGCCAGCAGCCCAGGGGAGGGAAGCTACGAGCAGTACTTC. The chain joins TRBV7-6 to TRBJ2-7; perhaps TRBD2 as D (7 bases). Germline loops: CDR1 SGHVS, CDR2 FNYEAQ. The CDR3 runs to 14 residues. V was trimmed by 5 bases and J by 3 bases, leaving 14 bases between them.

This clone was seen more than once but under ten times. The V call is TRBV9, the J call TRBJ2-7; 7 nucleotides match TRBD2. The CDR3 is made up of 15 amino acids. V lost 0 bases to trimming and J lost 4 bases; unmatched junction nucleotides: 7. Germline V gene sequence: CDR1 SGDLS, CDR2 YYNGEE. CDR3 residues: CASSVGVGGGYEQYF. CDR3 sequence (DNA): TGTGCCAGCAGCGTAGGGGTTGGGGGGGGATACGAGCAGTACTTC.

In this sample, this clone turned up a few times. The chain links TRBV7-2 to TRBJ1-1, with D hard to call. Germline assignment: CDR1 SGHTA and CDR2 FQGNSA. Trimming took 6 bases from V and 6 from J, leaving 11 bases between them. This CDR3 region has 12 residues. CDR3 protein: CASSPLGAEAFF. CDR3 nucleotide sequence: TGTGCCAGCAGTCCCCTCGGGGCTGAAGCTTTCTTT.

The chain employs TRBV2 and TRBJ2-7, with 8 bases lining up with TRBD1. V trimming: 6 bases; J trimming: 4 bases; junction bases outside the gene matches: 17. CDR1 SNHLY and CDR2 FYNNEI come from the germline V gene. The CDR3 is 17 residues long. The CDR3 bases are TGTGCCAGCAGCGAGGACAGGGTTGTTAAATTGGGATACGAGCAGTACTTC. It encodes CASSEDRVVKLGYEQYF.

The V call is TRBV9, the J call TRBJ1-1; 7 bases align to TRBD1. Germline V lookup: CDR1 SGDLS, CDR2 YYNGEE. V lost 2 bases, J lost 2 bases, and 6 bases stayed unmatched. The CDR3 consists of 15 residues. CDR3 nucleotides: TGTGCCAGCAGCGTCGGGGACAGACCCAACACTGAAGCTTTCTTT. It translates to CASSVGDRPNTEAFF.

This chain uses TRBV5-4 with TRBJ1-1; D perhaps matches TRBD1 (5 bases). The CDR3 is 13 amino acids. Germline CDR1 is SGHNT and CDR2 is YYREEE (reference sequence). V was shortened by 0 bases and J by 6 bases, with 9 bases between the two germline ends. The CDR3 sequence: CASSLAPGPEAFF. CDR3 nucleotide sequence: TGTGCCAGCAGCTTGGCCCCAGGGCCTGAAGCTTTCTTT.

V gene TRBV7-6 combines with J gene TRBJ2-7; 7 bases fit TRBD2. Germline V gene sequence: CDR1 SGHVS, CDR2 FNYEAQ. V was clipped by 4 bases and J by 2 bases; unmatched bases: 5. The CDR3 is 14 residues long. The CDR3 is CASSSLSGAYEQYF. In nucleotides, the CDR3 is TGTGCCAGCAGCTCGCTGAGCGGGGCCTACGAGCAGTACTTC.

This clone has just a few counts. This chain joins TRBV5-1 and TRBJ2-5, with D possibly matching TRBD2 (5 bases). Germline CDR1 SGHRS, CDR2 YFSETQ. V gave up 0 bases and J gave up 5 bases, with 14 bases separating them. The CDR3 is 15 amino acids. CDR3 loop: CASSLEGQKRETQYF. In DNA, the CDR3 is TGCGCCAGCAGCTTGGAGGGTCAAAAGCGGGAGACCCAGTACTTC.

This chain links TRBV7-8 with TRBJ1-4; D is ambiguous. Germline-derived CDR1 and CDR2 are SGHVS and FQNEAQ. V dropped 2 bases and J dropped 8 bases, with 15 bases sitting between them. The CDR3 has 15 amino acids. Written as DNA, the CDR3 is TGTGCCAGCAGCTTAAGTAACGGGGAGGCAGAAAAACTGTTTTTT. This sequence encodes CASSLSNGEAEKLFF.

About this clone itself: Other DNA sequences in the same sample also yield this CDR3. CDR3 in amino acids: CASSPAGTGYGYTF. CDR3 nucleotide sequence: TGCGCCAGCAGCCCGGCCGGGACAGGGTATGGCTACACCTTC. The chain recombines TRBV5-1 with TRBJ1-2, with 9 bases aligning to TRBD1. The CDR3 is made up of 14 amino acids. CDR1 and CDR2 (germline): SGHRS, YFSETQ. V shed 4 bases and J 5 bases; nucleotides not matched to a gene: 6.

This clone has only a few counts. The chain recombines TRBV10-3 with TRBJ1-5, with 9 nucleotides matching TRBD1. The CDR3 is made up of 15 amino acids. The V gene's germline CDR1 is ENHRY and CDR2 SYGVKD. The trim removed 3 bases at V and 7 bases at J, leaving 7 bases unmatched. CDR3 sequence: CAISDLDRGSQPQHF. Written as DNA, the CDR3 is TGTGCCATCAGTGACTTGGACAGGGGTTCACAGCCCCAGCATTTT.

This sequence joins TRBV28 and TRBJ2-1, with 8 bases matching TRBD2. CDR3 length equals 18 residues. V was pared by 3 bases and J by 4 bases, with 14 bases of the junction left unmatched. Germline V CDR1 and CDR2: MDHEN, SYDVKM. In DNA form, the CDR3 reads TGTGCCAGCAGTTTTGGGTTAGCGGGGAGCTGGGTTTACAATGAGCAGTTCTTC. Its translation is CASSFGLAGSWVYNEQFF.

The CDR3: CASSSGTSRSSYEQYF. The CDR3 nucleotides read TGTGCCAGCAGCTCCGGGACTTCTCGATCCTCCTACGAGCAGTACTTC. V and J are TRBV5-4 and TRBJ2-7; possibly TRBD2 for D (6 bases). Germline V gives CDR1 SGHNT, CDR2 YYREEE (reference sequence). V dropped 3 bases and J dropped 0 bases, with 16 bases sitting between them. This CDR3 is built from 16 residues.